Presented here are 32 T cell receptor beta chains from one specimen sequenced in a study of PD-L1 blockade in urothelial cancer. The assay was immunoSEQ multiplex PCR, and TCRdb's table has in-frame clones only and misses some. The table has about 39,000 clones, around 89% seen once. Sequencing used PBMCs, obtained around atezolizumab (anti-PD-L1) treatment. These receptors were obtained from a man aged 55 to 69 with urothelial cancer.

This rearrangement joins TRBV28 to TRBJ2-2; weak D call: TRBD1 (6 bases). The CDR3 is made up of 17 amino acids. Germline CDR1 is MDHEN and CDR2 is SYDVKM. Trimming took 3 bases from V and 0 from J, leaving 14 bases between them. CDR3 nucleotide sequence: TGTGCCAGCAGTTTTGTTTCAGGACAGACGAACACCGGGGAGCTGTTTTTT. Encoded protein: CASSFVSGQTNTGELFF.

The chain carries TRBV6-4 and TRBJ2-1, with D perhaps TRBD2 (6 bases). The CDR3 totals 15 residues. CDR1 and CDR2 from the germline V gene are MRHNA and SNTAGT. Trimming left V 0 bases short and J 2 bases short, with 8 bases between. The CDR3 reads CASSDSGGTYNEQFF. The CDR3 DNA is TGTGCCAGCAGTGACTCGGGCGGGACCTACAATGAGCAGTTCTTC.

The rearrangement joins TRBV19 to TRBJ1-2; 8 bases agree with TRBD1. This CDR3 is 16 amino acids long. Looked up from germline, CDR1 is LNHDA and CDR2 is SQIVND (reference sequence). J gave up 0 bases and V 0 bases, and 3 bases lay outside the gene matches. This chain's CDR3 is CASSIDDRGTNYGYTF. The CDR3 DNA reads TGTGCCAGTAGTATAGATGACAGGGGAACTAACTATGGCTACACCTTC.

The V and J genes are TRBV6-1 and TRBJ1-3, with TRBD1 matching 8 bases. CDR3 length equals 15 residues. Germline assignment: CDR1 MNHNS and CDR2 SASEGT. V lost 5 bases to trimming and J lost 0 bases; unmatched junction nucleotides: 3. CDR3 bases: TGTGCCAGCAGTCGACAGGGGAGCTCTGGAAACACCATATATTTT. This codes for CASSRQGSSGNTIYF.

V is TRBV9 and J is TRBJ2-1, with 10 bases lining up with TRBD1. Germline CDR1 reads SGDLS; CDR2 reads YYNGEE. V lost 2 bases and J lost 8; bases outside the gene matches: 4. The CDR3 has 14 residues. CDR3 sequence (DNA): TGTGCCAGCAGCGTGGGACAGGGGTTGGATGAGCAGTTCTTC. Its protein product is CASSVGQGLDEQFF.

The chain is built from TRBV4-1 and TRBJ2-3, with a tentative D call TRBD1 (6 bases). V was trimmed by 1 base and J by 5 bases, leaving 10 bases between them. The CDR3 is 14 amino acids. Germline values: CDR1 MGHRA, CDR2 YSYEKL. CDR3 in amino acids: CASSQVKGVDTQYF. CDR3 in DNA: TGCGCCAGCAGCCAAGTTAAGGGGGTAGATACGCAGTATTTT.

The chain carries TRBV1 and TRBJ2-5; the D call TRBD2 from the table was never checked on the DNA. TRBV1 is recorded as a pseudogene. This CDR3 has 15 residues. This CDR3 reads CTSSQVRLAVETQYF. CDR3 coding DNA: TGCACCAGCAGCCAAGTAAGGCTAGCAGTGGAGACCCAGTACTTC.

CDR3 in amino acids: CASSPDPGQLEQYF. As DNA, the CDR3 is TGTGCCAGCAGCCCGGATCCGGGACAGCTCGAGCAGTACTTC. J is TRBJ2-7 and V is TRBV5-6, with TRBD1 identical over 7 bases. Germline V lookup: CDR1 SGHDT, CDR2 YYEEEE. J was trimmed by 6 bases and V by 4 bases; bases with no gene match: 10. The CDR3 extends over 14 amino acids.

The rearrangement joins TRBV7-8 to TRBJ2-7, with D possibly being TRBD2 (6 bases). Trimming stripped 1 base from V and 7 bases from J, with 14 bases between. Germline V CDR1 and CDR2: SGHVS, FQNEAQ. This CDR3 contains 14 residues. CDR3 region: CASSLGSAGGEQYF. As DNA, the CDR3 is TGTGCCAGCAGCTTAGGATCCGCTGGAGGGGAGCAGTACTTC.

This clone was counted only a few times. This chain connects TRBV9 to TRBJ2-7; 7 bases are a match to TRBD1. V was pared by 4 bases and J by 2 bases, with 3 bases of the junction left unmatched. CDR1 is SGDLS and CDR2 is YYNGEE in the germline V gene. The CDR3 has 13 amino acids. CDR3 sequence reads: CASSPGQPYEQYF. In DNA form, the CDR3 reads TGTGCCAGCAGCCCGGGACAGCCCTACGAGCAGTACTTC.

The chain carries TRBV9 and TRBJ2-3; D remains unclear. CDR1 SGDLS and CDR2 YYNGEE come from the germline V gene. Trimming took off 0 bases at V and 4 bases at J, with 6 bases between the two ends. This CDR3 region has 13 residues. CDR3 bases: TGTGCCAGCAGCGTAGCTGCGTCAGATACGCAGTATTTT. Its protein is CASSVAASDTQYF.

The chain carries TRBV6-6 and TRBJ2-2; possible D gene TRBD2, 6 bases. V lost 2 bases and J 4 bases, leaving 11 bases between the germline ends. From germline, CDR1 is MNHNY and CDR2 SVGAGI (reference sequence). This CDR3 is 15 amino acids long. CDR3 protein: CASSYVASVTGELFF. The DNA for the CDR3 is TGTGCCAGCAGTTACGTCGCTAGCGTCACCGGGGAGCTGTTTTTT.

J is TRBJ1-4 and V is TRBV19; 9 bases match TRBD1. V gave up 4 bases and J gave up 3 bases; unmatched junction bases: 9. The CDR3 is made up of 17 amino acids. Germline CDR1 LNHDA, CDR2 SQIVND (reference sequence). The CDR3 DNA follows: TGTGCCAGTAGTACCCCGGGACAGGGAGCGGCTAATGAAAAACTGTTTTTT. Its protein is CASSTPGQGAANEKLFF. The entire variable domain, with the rest obtained from reference TRBV19 and TRBJ1-4, is as follows: DGGITQSPKYLFRKEGQNVTLSCEQNLNHDAMYWYRQDPGQGLRLIYYSQIVNDFQKGDIAEGYSVSREKKESFPLTVTSAQKNPTAFYLCASSTPGQGAANEKLFFGSGTQLSVL.

The chain couples TRBV6-1 to TRBJ2-3; 11 bases match TRBD2. The CDR3 contains 14 residues. Germline V CDR1 and CDR2: MNHNS, SASEGT. V gave up 5 bases and J gave up 4 bases; unmatched junction bases: 2. The CDR3 is CASSPSGGSDTQYF. The CDR3 DNA sequence: TGTGCCAGCAGTCCTAGCGGGGGGTCAGATACGCAGTATTTT.

The V gene is TRBV4-3, the J gene TRBJ2-7; D might be TRBD2 (5 bases). The CDR3 totals 13 residues. The V and J ends lost 4 bases and 6 bases respectively, with 13 bases between them. The V gene's germline CDR1 is LGHNA and CDR2 YSLEER. The CDR3 DNA reads as TGCGCCAGCAGCCGAGGGATTTCTGGCGAGCAGTACTTC. Translating gives CASSRGISGEQYF.

This chain connects TRBV7-2 to TRBJ1-2; unclear D gene. Germline V gives CDR1 SGHTA, CDR2 FQGNSA. CDR3 size: 14 residues. Trimming pared 1 base from V and 2 bases from J, leaving 8 bases between. DNA of the CDR3: TGTGCCAGCAGCTTAGTCGGGTCAAACTATGGCTACACCTTC. The encoded protein is CASSLVGSNYGYTF.

This clone was observed once. V usage is TRBV19 and J usage is TRBJ2-5; 9 nucleotides line up with TRBD1. CDR3 length: 16 amino acids. With 5 bases clipped from V and 4 bases from J, the junction kept 11 bases outside the gene matches. Germline CDR1 is LNHDA and CDR2 is SQIVND (reference sequence). CDR3 nucleotide sequence: TGTGCCAGTAGTCCCAGGGACAGGGATTGGTCAGAGACCCAGTACTTC. Translating gives CASSPRDRDWSETQYF.

This clone was observed a single time. The chain carries TRBV10-3 and TRBJ2-1; D is ambiguous. Trimming removed 2 bases at V and 0 bases at J, with 8 bases between. The CDR3 consists of 15 residues. Germline assignment: CDR1 ENHRY and CDR2 SYGVKD. The CDR3 nucleotides read TGTGCCATCAGTGAGAGCTCCTACTCCTACAATGAGCAGTTCTTC. This gives the protein CAISESSYSYNEQFF.

The chain joins TRBV7-2 to TRBJ2-3; the D gene is possibly TRBD1 (7 bases). The germline V gene encodes CDR1 SGHTA and CDR2 FQGNSA. This CDR3 region has 16 residues. V lost 2 bases and J lost 0, with 12 bases in between. The CDR3 sequence is CASSLPGGRSTDTQYF. In DNA, the CDR3 is TGTGCCAGCAGCTTACCAGGGGGGCGTAGCACAGATACGCAGTATTTT. Together with reference TRBV7-2 and TRBJ2-3, the CDR3 gives the full variable domain: GAGVSQSPSNKVTEKGKDVELRCDPISGHTALYWYRQSLGQGLEFLIYFQGNSAPDKSGLPSDRFSAERTGGSVSTLTIQRTQQEDSAVYLCASSLPGGRSTDTQYFGPGTRLTVL.

The chain has TRBV30 and TRBJ2-7; D remains unclear. V lost 2 bases to trimming and J lost 4 bases, with 15 bases between them. The germline V gene encodes CDR1 GTSNPN and CDR2 SVGIG (reference sequence). CDR3 size: 14 residues. The CDR3 region is CAWSPRNSWYEQYF. The CDR3 DNA reads as TGTGCCTGGAGTCCCAGGAACAGTTGGTACGAGCAGTACTTC.

This clone was observed once. DNA for the CDR3: TGTGCCAGCACCCTCGGGACAGAAGAGACCCAGTACTTC. It yields the protein CASTLGTEETQYF. This chain uses TRBV28 with TRBJ2-5; 7 bases fit TRBD1. Losses at the gene ends were 7 bases for V and 3 bases for J; bases not matched to a gene: 5. There are 13 residues in the CDR3. Germline lookup yields CDR1 MDHEN and CDR2 SYDVKM.

V and J are TRBV21-1 and TRBJ1-2; TRBD1, the table's D call, was not compared with the DNA. TRBV21-1 is assigned pseudogene status. CDR3 size: 15 residues. CDR3 amino acids: CASSKVAGATPGYTF. CDR3 DNA sequence: TGTGCCAGCAGCAAAGTGGCAGGGGCGACACCTGGCTACACCTTC.

The rearrangement links TRBV21-1 to TRBJ2-1; TRBD2 is the table's D call and was not checked against the DNA. TRBV21-1 is a documented pseudogene. The CDR3 runs 19 residues. CDR3 in DNA: TGTGCCAGCAGCAACCCGGGACTAGCGGGCCCGAGCTCCTACAATGAGCAGTTCTTC. Translation gives CASSNPGLAGPSSYNEQFF.

This clone was observed a few times. J is TRBJ2-1 and V is TRBV5-1; weak D call: TRBD2 (5 bases). This CDR3 has 14 residues. Germline CDR1 SGHRS, CDR2 YFSETQ. Trimming cost V 2 bases and J 5 bases, with 11 bases left between them. The CDR3 region has the DNA TGCGCCAGCAGCTTTGGGGAGTCCCACAATGAGCAGTTCTTC. This codes for CASSFGESHNEQFF. Variable domain in full (rest from reference TRBV5-1 and TRBJ2-1): KAGVTQTPRYLIKTRGQQVTLSCSPISGHRSVSWYQQTPGQGLQFLFEYFSETQRNKGNFPGRFSGRQFSNSRSEMNVSTLELGDSALYLCASSFGESHNEQFFGPGTRLTVL.

The rearrangement links TRBV6-5 to TRBJ1-1; 8 bases agree with TRBD1. Germline V gene lookup returns CDR1 MNHEY and CDR2 SVGAGI. The CDR3 is made up of 14 amino acids. V was clipped by 6 bases and J by 1 base; unmatched bases: 4. CDR3 sequence: CASSIDRGNTEAFF. The CDR3 region has the DNA TGTGCCAGCAGCATTGACAGGGGGAACACTGAAGCTTTCTTT.

The gene calls are TRBV18 and TRBJ2-1; a weak D match, TRBD2 (6 bases). CDR3 size: 14 residues. V gave up 3 bases and J gave up 9 bases, with 15 bases separating them. Germline CDR1 reads KGHSH; CDR2 reads LQKENI. The CDR3 nucleotides read TGTGCCAGCTCACCGTCCGCTAGCGTCGGTGAGCAGTTCTTC. Amino acids: CASSPSASVGEQFF.

This clone was found a few times. The rearrangement uses TRBV4-1 and TRBJ1-2; D gene uncertain. The germline CDR1 and CDR2 sequences are MGHRA and YSYEKL. V was clipped by 0 bases and J by 2 bases, with 7 bases between them. The CDR3 runs to 14 residues. The CDR3 here is CASSQDNLNYGYTF. The CDR3 coding sequence is TGCGCCAGCAGCCAAGATAATCTAAACTATGGCTACACCTTC.

This clone was seen only once. V and J are TRBV14 and TRBJ1-2; 9 bases align to TRBD1. The CDR3 length is 15 residues. The junction had 6 bases not matched to a gene; V was cut back by 2 bases and J by 5 bases. CDR1 and CDR2 from the germline V gene are SGHDN and FVKESK. The CDR3 DNA reads as TGTGCCAGCAGCCAACCGGGACAGGGTCTGTATGGCTACACCTTC. It codes for CASSQPGQGLYGYTF.

The genes are TRBV27 and TRBJ1-4, with TRBD1 matching over 7 bases. The length of the CDR3 is 13 residues. V lost 3 bases, J lost 8 bases, and 3 bases stayed unmatched. Germline values: CDR1 MNHEY, CDR2 SMNVEV (reference sequence). The CDR3 coding sequence is TGTGCCAGCAGTTTGACAGGGAGCGAAAAACTGTTTTTT. This encodes CASSLTGSEKLFF.

This chain uses TRBV4-2 with TRBJ2-2, with 7 bases matching TRBD2. The CDR3 covers 15 residues. Unmatched junction bases numbered 9, after V lost 8 bases and J lost 3 bases. Germline V lookup: CDR1 LGHNA, CDR2 YNFKEQ. CDR3 sequence: CASGVRAGDTGELFF. The CDR3 DNA reads as TGTGCCAGCGGGGTGAGGGCGGGGGACACCGGGGAGCTGTTTTTT.

The J gene is TRBJ1-4, the V gene TRBV6-5; no definite D call. This CDR3 comprises 14 residues. The V and J ends lost 2 bases and 8 bases respectively, with 12 bases between them. Per germline, CDR1 MNHEY and CDR2 SVGAGI. As DNA, the CDR3 is TGTGCCAGCAGTTACGGCGCCTCGGGGGAAAAACTGTTTTTT. Translating gives CASSYGASGEKLFF.

In this sample, this clone turned up a few times. The CDR3 sequence: CASSPTRGHEQYF. For the CDR3, the DNA is TGTGCCAGCAGCCCAACCAGGGGTCACGAGCAGTACTTC. This chain joins TRBV13 and TRBJ2-7; TRBD1 might be the D (6 bases). The germline CDR1 and CDR2 sequences are PRHDT and FYEKMQ (reference sequence). CDR3 size: 13 residues. The V end was cut by 5 bases, the J end by 5 bases, with 13 bases between.